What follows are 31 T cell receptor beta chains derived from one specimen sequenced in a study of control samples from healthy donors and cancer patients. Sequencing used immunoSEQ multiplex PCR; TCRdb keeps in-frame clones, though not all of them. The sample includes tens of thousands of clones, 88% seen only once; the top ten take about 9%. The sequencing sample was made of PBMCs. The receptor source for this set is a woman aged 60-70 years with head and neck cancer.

CDR3: CASSVGGTEAFF. The CDR3 bases are TGTGCCAGCAGCGTAGGTGGGACTGAAGCTTTCTTT. V usage is TRBV9 and J usage is TRBJ1-1; no firm D call. CDR3 length: 12 residues. Germline V gives CDR1 SGDLS, CDR2 YYNGEE. V was pared by 0 bases and J by 5 bases, with 5 bases between.

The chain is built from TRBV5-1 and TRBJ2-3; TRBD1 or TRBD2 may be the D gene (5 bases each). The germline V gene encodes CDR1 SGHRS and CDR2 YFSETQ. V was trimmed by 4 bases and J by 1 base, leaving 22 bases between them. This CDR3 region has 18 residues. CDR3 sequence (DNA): TGCGCCAGCAGCCACCGGGACCCTTACTACTCTGGCACAGATACGCAGTATTTT. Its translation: CASSHRDPYYSGTDTQYF.

CDR3 residues: CATSGRGTPGNTIYF. The CDR3 DNA reads as TGTGCCACCAGCGGACGCGGGACACCTGGAAACACCATATATTTT. The chain uses TRBV15 and TRBJ1-3, with a possible D match to TRBD1 (6 bases). The germline gives CDR1 LNHNV, CDR2 YYDKDF (reference sequence). The CDR3 loop spans 15 amino acids. V was clipped by 5 bases and J by 2 bases, with 13 bases between them.

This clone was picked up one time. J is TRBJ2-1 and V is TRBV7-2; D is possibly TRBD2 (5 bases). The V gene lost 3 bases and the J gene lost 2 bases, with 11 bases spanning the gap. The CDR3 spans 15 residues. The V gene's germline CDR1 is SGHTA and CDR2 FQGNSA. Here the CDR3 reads CASSLGTGTYNEQFF. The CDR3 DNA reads TGTGCCAGCAGCTTGGGTACGGGGACCTACAATGAGCAGTTCTTC.

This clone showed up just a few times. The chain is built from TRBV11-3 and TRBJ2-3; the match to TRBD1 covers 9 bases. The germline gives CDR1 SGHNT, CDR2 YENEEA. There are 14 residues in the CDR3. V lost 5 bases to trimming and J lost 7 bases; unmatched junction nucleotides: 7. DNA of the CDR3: TGTGCCAGCAGCCTACAGGGGGCAGTGAATACGCAGTATTTT. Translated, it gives CASSLQGAVNTQYF.

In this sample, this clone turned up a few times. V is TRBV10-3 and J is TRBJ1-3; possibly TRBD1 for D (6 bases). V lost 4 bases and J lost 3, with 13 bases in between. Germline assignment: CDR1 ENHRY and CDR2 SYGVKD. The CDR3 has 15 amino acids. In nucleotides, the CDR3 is TGTGCCATCAGTGCATACCGGGACAATGGAAACACCATATATTTT. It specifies CAISAYRDNGNTIYF.

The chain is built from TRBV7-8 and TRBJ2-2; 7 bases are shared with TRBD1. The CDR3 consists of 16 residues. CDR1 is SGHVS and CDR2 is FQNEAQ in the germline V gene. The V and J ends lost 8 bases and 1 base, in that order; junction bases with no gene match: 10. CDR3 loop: CASRSNRGRNTGELFF. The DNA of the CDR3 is TGTGCCAGCCGGAGTAACAGGGGAAGGAACACCGGGGAGCTGTTTTTT. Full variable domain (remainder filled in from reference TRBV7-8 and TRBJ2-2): GAGVSQSPRYKVAKRGQDVALRCDPISGHVSLFWYQQALGQGPEFLTYFQNEAQLDKSGLPSDRFFAERPEGSVSTLKIQRTQQEDSAVYLCASRSNRGRNTGELFFGEGSRLTVL.

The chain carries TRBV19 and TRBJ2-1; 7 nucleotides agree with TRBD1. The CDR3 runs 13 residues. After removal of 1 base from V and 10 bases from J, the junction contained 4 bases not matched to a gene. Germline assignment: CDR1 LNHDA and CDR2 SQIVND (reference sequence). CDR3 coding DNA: TGTGCCAGTAGTATAGGAAACAGGGGCGAGCAGTTCTTC. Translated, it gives CASSIGNRGEQFF.

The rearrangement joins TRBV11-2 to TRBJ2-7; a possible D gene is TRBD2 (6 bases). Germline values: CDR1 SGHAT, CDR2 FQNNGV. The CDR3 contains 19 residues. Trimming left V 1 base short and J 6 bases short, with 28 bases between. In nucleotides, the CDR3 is TGTGCCAGCAGCTTAGTCTTCATTTTACCGGGACTTCTCCCCTCCGAGCAGTACTTC. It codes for CASSLVFILPGLLPSEQYF.

CDR3 sequence reads: CASSVLERNLYYEQYF. The CDR3 coding sequence is TGTGCCAGCAGTGTTCTGGAGAGGAACCTATACTACGAGCAGTACTTC. The gene calls are TRBV6-1 and TRBJ2-7; D unresolved. The CDR3 covers 16 residues. The V gene lost 4 bases and the J gene lost 3 bases, with 19 bases spanning the gap. CDR1 and CDR2 from the germline V gene are MNHNS and SASEGT.

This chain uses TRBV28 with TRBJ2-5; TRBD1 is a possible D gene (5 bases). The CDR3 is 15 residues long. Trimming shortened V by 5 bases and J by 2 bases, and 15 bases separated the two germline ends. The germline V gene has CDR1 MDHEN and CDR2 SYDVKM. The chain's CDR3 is CASSLSMYRQETQYF. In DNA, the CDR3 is TGTGCCAGCAGTCTCTCAATGTACAGGCAAGAGACCCAGTACTTC. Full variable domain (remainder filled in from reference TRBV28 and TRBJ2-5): DVKVTQSSRYLVKRTGEKVFLECVQDMDHENMFWYRQDPGLGLRLIYFSYDVKMKEKGDIPEGYSVSREKKERFSLILESASTNQTSMYLCASSLSMYRQETQYFGPGTRLLVL.

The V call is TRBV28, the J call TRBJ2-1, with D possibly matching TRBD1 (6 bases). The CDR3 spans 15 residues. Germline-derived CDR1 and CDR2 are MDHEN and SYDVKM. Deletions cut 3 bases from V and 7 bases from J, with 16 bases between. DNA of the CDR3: TGTGCCAGCAGTTTGTACAGCAGGGGTATAAATGAGCAGTTCTTC. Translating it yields CASSLYSRGINEQFF.

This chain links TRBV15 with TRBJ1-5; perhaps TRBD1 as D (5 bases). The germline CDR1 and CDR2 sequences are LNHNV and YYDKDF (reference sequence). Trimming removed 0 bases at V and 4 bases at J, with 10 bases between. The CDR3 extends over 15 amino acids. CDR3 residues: CATSRDPGGNQPQHF. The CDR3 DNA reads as TGTGCCACCAGCAGAGATCCGGGGGGAAATCAGCCCCAGCATTTT.

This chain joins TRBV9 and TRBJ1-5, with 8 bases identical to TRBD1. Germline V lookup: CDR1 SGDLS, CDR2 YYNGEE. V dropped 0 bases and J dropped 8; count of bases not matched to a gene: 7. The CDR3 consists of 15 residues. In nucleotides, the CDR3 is TGTGCCAGCAGCGTAGGGACAGGGACGAGGGAGCCCCAGCATTTT. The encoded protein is CASSVGTGTREPQHF.

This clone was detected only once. For the CDR3, the DNA is TGTGCCAGCAGAAGCGGGAGTTTAGCCAAAAACATTCAGTACTTC. Residues: CASRSGSLAKNIQYF. The V gene is TRBV27, the J gene TRBJ2-4, with 8 bases identical to TRBD2. This CDR3 has 15 residues. The V segment lost 6 bases and the J segment 0 bases; nucleotides outside the gene matches: 4. The V gene's germline CDR1 is MNHEY and CDR2 SMNVEV (reference sequence).

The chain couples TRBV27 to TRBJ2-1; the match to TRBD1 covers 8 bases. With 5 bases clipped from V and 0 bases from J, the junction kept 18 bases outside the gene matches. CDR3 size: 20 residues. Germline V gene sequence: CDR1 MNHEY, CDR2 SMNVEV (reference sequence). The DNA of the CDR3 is TGTGCCAGCAGTCGTACAGGGGGACCGAGCGGCTGGAGCTCCTACAATGAGCAGTTCTTC. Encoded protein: CASSRTGGPSGWSSYNEQFF.

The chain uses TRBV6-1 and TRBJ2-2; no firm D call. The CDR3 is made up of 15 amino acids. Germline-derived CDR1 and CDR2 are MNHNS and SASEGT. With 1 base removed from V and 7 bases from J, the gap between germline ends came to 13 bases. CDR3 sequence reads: CASSEGTAWVGELFF. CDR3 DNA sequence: TGTGCCAGCAGTGAAGGGACGGCGTGGGTCGGGGAGCTGTTTTTT.

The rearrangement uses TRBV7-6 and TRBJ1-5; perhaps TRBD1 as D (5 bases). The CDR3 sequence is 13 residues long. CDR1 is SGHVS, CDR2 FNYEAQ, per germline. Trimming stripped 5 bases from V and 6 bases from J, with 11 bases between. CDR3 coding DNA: TGTGCCAGCAGCCTAGGGGAGGCTCAGCCCCAGCATTTT. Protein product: CASSLGEAQPQHF.

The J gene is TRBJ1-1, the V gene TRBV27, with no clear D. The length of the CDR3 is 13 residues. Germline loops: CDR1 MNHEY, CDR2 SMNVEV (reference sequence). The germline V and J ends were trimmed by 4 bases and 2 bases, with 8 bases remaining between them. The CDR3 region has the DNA TGTGCCAGCAGTTCCCTGGGTAACACTGAAGCTTTCTTT. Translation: CASSSLGNTEAFF.

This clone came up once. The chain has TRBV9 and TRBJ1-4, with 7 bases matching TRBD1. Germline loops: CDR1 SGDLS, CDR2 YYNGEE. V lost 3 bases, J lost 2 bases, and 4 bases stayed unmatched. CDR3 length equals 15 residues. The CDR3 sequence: CASSGQGTTNEKLFF. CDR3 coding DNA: TGTGCCAGCAGCGGACAGGGCACCACTAATGAAAAACTGTTTTTT. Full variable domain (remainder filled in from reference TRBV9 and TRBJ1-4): DSGVTQTPKHLITATGQRVTLRCSPRSGDLSVYWYQQSLDQGLQFLIQYYNGEERAKGNILERFSAQQFPDLHSELNLSSLELGDSALYFCASSGQGTTNEKLFFGSGTQLSVL.

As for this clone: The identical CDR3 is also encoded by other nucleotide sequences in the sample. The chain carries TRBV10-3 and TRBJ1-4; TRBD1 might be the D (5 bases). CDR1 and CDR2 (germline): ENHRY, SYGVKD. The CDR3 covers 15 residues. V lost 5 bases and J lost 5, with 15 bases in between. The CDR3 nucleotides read TGTGCCATCAGTCCTCGAGGAGGGACCAATGAAAAACTGTTTTTT. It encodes CAISPRGGTNEKLFF.

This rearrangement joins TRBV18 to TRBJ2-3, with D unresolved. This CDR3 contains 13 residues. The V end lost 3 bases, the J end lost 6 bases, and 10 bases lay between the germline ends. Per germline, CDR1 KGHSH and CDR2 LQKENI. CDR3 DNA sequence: TGTGCCAGCTCACCGGTCGTTTTGGATACGCAGTATTTT. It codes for CASSPVVLDTQYF.

The CDR3 DNA sequence: TGTGCCAGCAGCGCGGGACAGGGGGCACGTAATGAGCAGTTCTTC. As protein: CASSAGQGARNEQFF. J is TRBJ2-1 and V is TRBV9; 12 bases agree with TRBD1. This CDR3 is 15 amino acids long. Per the germline V gene, CDR1 is SGDLS and CDR2 is YYNGEE. V shed 3 bases, J shed 7 bases, and the junction held 5 bases outside the gene matches.

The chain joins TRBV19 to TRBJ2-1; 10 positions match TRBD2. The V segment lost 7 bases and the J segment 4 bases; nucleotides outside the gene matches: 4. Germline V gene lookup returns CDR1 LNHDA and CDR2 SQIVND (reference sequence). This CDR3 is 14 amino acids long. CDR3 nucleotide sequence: TGTGCCAGTAAGCGGGAGGGCCTTTACAATGAGCAGTTCTTC. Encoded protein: CASKREGLYNEQFF.

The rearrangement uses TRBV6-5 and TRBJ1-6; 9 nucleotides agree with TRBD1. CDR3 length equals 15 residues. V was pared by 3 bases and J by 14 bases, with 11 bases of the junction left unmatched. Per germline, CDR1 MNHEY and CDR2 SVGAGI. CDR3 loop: CASSYSGQGSWALHF. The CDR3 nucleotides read TGTGCCAGCAGTTATTCGGGACAGGGATCTTGGGCCCTCCACTTT.

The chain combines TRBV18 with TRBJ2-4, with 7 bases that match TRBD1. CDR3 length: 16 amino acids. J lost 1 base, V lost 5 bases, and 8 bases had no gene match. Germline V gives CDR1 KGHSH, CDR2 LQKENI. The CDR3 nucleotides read TGTGCCAGCTCAGAGACAGGGAAGGGGGCCAAAAACATTCAGTACTTC. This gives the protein CASSETGKGAKNIQYF.

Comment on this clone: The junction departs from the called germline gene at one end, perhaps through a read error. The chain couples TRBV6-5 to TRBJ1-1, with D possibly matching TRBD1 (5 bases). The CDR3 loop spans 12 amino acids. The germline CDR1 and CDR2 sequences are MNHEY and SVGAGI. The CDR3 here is CASTYRRVEAFF. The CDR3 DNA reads TGTGCCAGCACTTACAGGAGAGTTGAAGCTTTCTTT.

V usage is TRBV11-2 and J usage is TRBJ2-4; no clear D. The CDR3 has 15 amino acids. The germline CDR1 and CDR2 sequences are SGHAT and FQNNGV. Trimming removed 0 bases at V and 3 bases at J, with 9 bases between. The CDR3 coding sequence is TGTGCCAGCAGCTTAGATCGGAAAGGCAAAAACATTCAGTACTTC. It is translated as CASSLDRKGKNIQYF. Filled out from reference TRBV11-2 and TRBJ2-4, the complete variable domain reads EAGVAQSPRYKIIEKRQSVAFWCNPISGHATLYWYQQILGQGPKLLIQFQNNGVVDDSQLPKDRFSAERLKGVDSTLKIQPAKLEDSAVYLCASSLDRKGKNIQYFGAGTRLSVL.

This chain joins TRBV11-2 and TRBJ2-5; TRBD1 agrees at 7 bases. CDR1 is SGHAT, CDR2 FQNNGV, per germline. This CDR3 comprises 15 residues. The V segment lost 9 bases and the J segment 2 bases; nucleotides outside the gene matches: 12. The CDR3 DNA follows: TGTGCCAGTGGGAACCGGGACAGCTTACAAGAGACCCAGTACTTC. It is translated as CASGNRDSLQETQYF.

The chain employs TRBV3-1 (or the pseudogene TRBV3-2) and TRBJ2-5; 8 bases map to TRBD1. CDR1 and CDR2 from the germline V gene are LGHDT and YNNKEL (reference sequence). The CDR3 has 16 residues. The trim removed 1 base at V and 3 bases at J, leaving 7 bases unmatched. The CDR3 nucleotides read TGTGCCAGCAGCCAAGCCCTCGGACAGGGAGAAGAGACCCAGTACTTC. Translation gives CASSQALGQGEETQYF.

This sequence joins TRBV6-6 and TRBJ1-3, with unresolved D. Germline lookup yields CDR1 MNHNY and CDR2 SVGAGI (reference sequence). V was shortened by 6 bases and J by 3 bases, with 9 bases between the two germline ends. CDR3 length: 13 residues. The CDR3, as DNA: TGTGCCAGCAGCACGTGGGATGGAAACACCATATATTTT. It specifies CASSTWDGNTIYF.